Shown below are 18 T cell receptor beta chains from a single sample sequenced in a study of CD8+CD57+ T cells in acquired aplastic anemia. CDR3 and TCR beta VDJ profiling relied on a genomic DNA template. Each CDR3 protein gets one entry after TCRdb re-called the reads with MiXCR. The repertoire consists of some 120,000 distinct CDR3 sequences, with 55% to 60% occurring once and the leading ten covering under 35%. Patients picked for sequencing had shown CD8+CD57+ cell expansion detected by flow cytometry. Source material: sorted CD4+, CD8+, or CD8+CD57+ T cells (not recorded which) from PBMCs. All receptors come from a human donor with aplastic anemia.

This clonotype occurred a few times. V usage is TRBV10-3 and J usage is TRBJ1-5; 9 nucleotides align to TRBD1. This CDR3 has 15 amino acids. Trimming took 2 bases from V and 5 from J; bases not matched to a gene: 4. Germline V gene sequence: CDR1 ENHRY, CDR2 SYGVKD. CDR3 sequence reads: CAISEEWTGDQPQHF. Written as DNA, the CDR3 is TGTGCCATCAGTGAGGAGTGGACAGGGGATCAGCCCCAGCATTTT.

This clonotype was detected many times. The chain joins TRBV10-3 to TRBJ2-7; 8 nucleotides match TRBD2. Germline loops: CDR1 ENHRY, CDR2 SYGVKD. J gave up 5 bases and V 8 bases, and 5 bases lay outside the gene matches. CDR3 size: 12 residues. CDR3 coding DNA: TGTGCCATCGGGAGCGGGGGTAACGAGCAGTACTTC. It codes for CAIGSGGNEQYF.

In its sample, this clonotype was seen once. The chain employs TRBV29-1 and TRBJ2-1; maybe TRBD2 (6 bases). Germline lookup yields CDR1 SQVTM and CDR2 ANQGSEA. The ends were cut back, 7 bases at V and 10 bases at J, with 11 bases in the middle. The CDR3 sequence is 10 residues long. CDR3 coding DNA: TGCAGCGCGCGGGCGGGAGAGCAGTTCTTC. Encoded protein: CSARAGEQFF.

This clonotype was counted only a few times. V and J are TRBV27 and TRBJ2-1; 10 nucleotides align to TRBD1. This CDR3 spans 15 amino acids. The V gene's germline CDR1 is MNHEY and CDR2 SMNVEV (reference sequence). After removal of 5 bases from V and 7 bases from J, the junction contained 8 bases not matched to a gene. The CDR3 nucleotides read TGTGCCAGCAGTCCCTCCGGGACAGGGGTGAATGAGCAGTTCTTC. Protein sequence: CASSPSGTGVNEQFF.

In this sample, this clonotype turned up once. This rearrangement joins TRBV29-1 to TRBJ2-7; D remains unclear. The last part of the DNA fits TRBJ2-1 better; the J call may be wrong. Germline V gives CDR1 SQVTM, CDR2 ANQGSEA. The CDR3 runs to 10 residues. CDR3 sequence: CSVGLDEQFF. In DNA form, the CDR3 reads TGCAGCGTTGGATTGGATGAGCAGTTCTTC.

The rearrangement uses TRBV27 and TRBJ1-1, with a possible D match to TRBD1 (6 bases). CDR3 length: 13 residues. The V and J ends lost 10 bases and 0 bases respectively, with 12 bases between them. The germline V gene encodes CDR1 MNHEY and CDR2 SMNVEV (reference sequence). The CDR3 DNA reads TGTGCCATTGGGGGCGTTATGAACACTGAAGCTTTCTTT. It encodes CAIGGVMNTEAFF.

V usage is TRBV2 and J usage is TRBJ1-1, with 12 bases fitting TRBD1. The trim removed 10 bases at V and 0 bases at J, leaving 3 bases unmatched. CDR3 size: 14 residues. In germline, CDR1 is SNHLY, CDR2 FYNNEI. CDR3 protein: CATGTGGLNTEAFF. Written as DNA, the CDR3 is TGTGCCACGGGGACAGGGGGCCTGAACACTGAAGCTTTCTTT.

By its share, this clonotype is medium-sized (0.01 to 0.1%). The chain uses TRBV24-1 and TRBJ1-2; D gene unclear. Trimming took 1 base from V and 8 from J, leaving 10 bases between them. CDR1 and CDR2 from the germline V gene are KGHDR and SFDVKD. The CDR3 length is 13 residues. The CDR3 DNA follows: TGTGCCACCAGTGATTTCGCGGGGATAGGCTACACCTTC. It yields the protein CATSDFAGIGYTF.

This clonotype was counted at least ten times. The CDR3 loop is CASSEAISSTDTQYF. The DNA for the CDR3 is TGTGCCAGCAGTGAGGCCATTTCTAGCACAGATACGCAGTATTTT. This rearrangement joins TRBV2 to TRBJ2-3; D not certain. The CDR3 extends over 15 amino acids. Per the germline V gene, CDR1 is SNHLY and CDR2 is FYNNEI. Trimming took 3 bases from V and 0 from J, leaving 10 bases between them.

This rearrangement joins TRBV19 to TRBJ2-7, with TRBD1 matching 9 bases. Losses at the gene ends were 5 bases for V and 3 bases for J; bases not matched to a gene: 8. CDR1 and CDR2 (germline): LNHDA, SQIVND (reference sequence). CDR3 size: 15 residues. CDR3 in DNA: TGTGCCAGTAGTCAACAGGGGGCTAGGGGCTACGAGCAGTACTTC. Translated, it gives CASSQQGARGYEQYF.

This clonotype has ten or more counts. The V call is TRBV7-9, the J call TRBJ1-6, with a possible D match to TRBD1 (6 bases). Trimming shortened V by 0 bases and J by 7 bases, and 7 bases separated the two germline ends. The CDR3 totals 14 residues. Germline V gene data show CDR1 as SEHNR and CDR2 as FQNEAQ (reference sequence). CDR3 protein: CASSLADRNSPLHF. CDR3 coding DNA: TGTGCCAGCAGCTTAGCCGACAGGAATTCACCCCTCCACTTT.

The chain employs TRBV24-1 and TRBJ2-1, with D hard to call. This CDR3 is built from 13 residues. Germline CDR1 reads KGHDR; CDR2 reads SFDVKD. V lost 1 base, J lost 11 bases, and 11 bases lay in between. CDR3 residues: CATSDLGLGQQFF. For the CDR3, the DNA is TGTGCCACCAGTGATTTAGGCCTAGGACAGCAGTTCTTC.

The chain combines TRBV11-1 with TRBJ2-7; 8 positions agree with TRBD1. After removal of 5 bases from V and 2 bases from J, the junction contained 11 bases not matched to a gene. CDR3 length: 16 residues. The germline V gene encodes CDR1 SGHAT and CDR2 FQDESV (reference sequence). This CDR3 is CASSPGTGVLTYEQYF. CDR3 coding DNA: TGTGCCAGCAGCCCAGGGACAGGCGTCCTTACCTACGAGCAGTACTTC.

This clonotype came up a few times. The chain has TRBV11-3 and TRBJ2-7; 11 bases line up with TRBD1. V gave up 5 bases and J gave up 0 bases; unmatched junction bases: 9. This CDR3 region has 17 residues. CDR1 is SGHNT, CDR2 YENEEA, per germline. The CDR3 protein is CASSAGQGTGGSYEQYF. The DNA for the CDR3 is TGTGCCAGCAGCGCGGGACAGGGGACAGGGGGCTCCTACGAGCAGTACTTC. The full variable domain, with the rest looked up from reference TRBV11-3 and TRBJ2-7, is EAGVVQSPRYKIIEKKQPVAFWCNPISGHNTLYWYLQNLGQGPELLIRYENEEAVDDSQLPKDRFSAERLKGVDSTLKIQPAELGDSAVYLCASSAGQGTGGSYEQYFGPGTRLTVT.

The rearrangement uses TRBV20-1 and TRBJ2-1; the D is unclear. The V gene lost 0 bases and the J gene lost 7 bases, with 16 bases spanning the gap. Germline-derived CDR1 and CDR2 are DFQATT and SNEGSKA (reference sequence). The CDR3 spans 15 residues. CDR3 protein: CSARDLHAPQNEQFF. CDR3 DNA sequence: TGCAGTGCTAGAGACCTACATGCGCCCCAAAATGAGCAGTTCTTC.

J is TRBJ2-2 and V is TRBV7-3, with D unclear. With 5 bases removed from V and 3 bases from J, the gap between germline ends came to 7 bases. This CDR3 is 13 amino acids long. CDR1 is SGHTA and CDR2 is FQGTGA in the germline V gene. CDR3 DNA sequence: TGTGCCAGCAGCCCCCGCCACACCGGGGAGCTGTTTTTT. Amino acid sequence: CASSPRHTGELFF.

A note on this clonotype: This may come from a read error, since a much larger clone is one base off. This CDR3 is CASSERGESPDTQYF. As DNA, the CDR3 is TGTGCCAGCAGTGAGCGGGGGGAAAGTCCAGATACGCAGTATTTT. This rearrangement joins TRBV7-3 to TRBJ2-3; TRBD2 agrees at 9 bases. This CDR3 has 15 amino acids. The ends lost 6 bases at V and 4 bases at J; junction bases unmatched: 8. Germline V gene data show CDR1 as SGHTA and CDR2 as FQGTGA. The full variable domain, its missing parts supplied by reference TRBV7-3 and TRBJ2-3, is GAGVSQTPSNKVTEKGKYVELRCDPISGHTALYWYRQSLGQGPEFLIYFQGTGAADDSGLPNDRFFAVRPEGSVSTLKIQRTERGDSAVYLCASSERGESPDTQYFGPGTRLTVL.

The chain recombines TRBV15 with TRBJ2-5, with 10 bases fitting TRBD1. The CDR3 totals 17 residues. The V segment lost 8 bases and the J segment 5 bases; nucleotides outside the gene matches: 17. The germline V gene has CDR1 LNHNV and CDR2 YYDKDF (reference sequence). This CDR3 is CATGSTRTGGLGETQYF. In nucleotides, the CDR3 is TGTGCCACCGGATCCACGCGGACAGGGGGGCTTGGGGAGACCCAGTACTTC.